This T cell receptor (beta chain) was profiled in a study of Graves' ophthalmopathy and Graves' hyperthyroidism (dated by TCRdb to between 2018 and 2020). Context from the whole study: Peripheral blood was collected at initial diagnosis, before any treatment. Following sample collection, hyperthyroidism patients were given methimazole at a starting dose of 30 mg daily, and ophthalmopathy patients were given high-dose intravenous methylprednisolone. In total, 135 blood samples were TCR-sequenced: 40 to 45 ophthalmopathy, some 75 hyperthyroidism and roughly 17 hyperthyroidism-to-ophthalmopathy patients. In roughly 6 hyperthyroidism patients, T-cell repertoires of thyroid tissue and blood were compared. To explore V-J signatures that distinguish ophthalmopathy from hyperthyroidism, a discovery set of 90 to 100 patients was enrolled, made up of some 41 with ophthalmopathy and 55 to 65 with stable hyperthyroidism. To tell Graves' ophthalmopathy apart from Graves' hyperthyroidism, and to predict which patients would progress to ophthalmopathy, the study relied on TCR beta repertoire signatures. For training and testing, the approximately 97 patients in the discovery cohort were randomly divided in a 7:3 ratio. For independent validation, a separate cohort was made up of about 18 hyperthyroidism patients plus 17 patients who later progressed from hyperthyroidism to ophthalmopathy.

TCR beta CDR3 regions were amplified from RNA transcripts for repertoire sequencing. The first round of RT-PCR was done with HTBI primers and the Qiagen OneStep RT-PCR kit, and was followed by a second round of multiplex PCR, then size selection and purification. Libraries were sequenced paired-end with 100 bp reads on an Illumina HiSeq2000. Regarding the original processing steps: SOAPnuke was used to process the reads, throwing out any read that had adapters, had uncalled bases, had a mean Phred below 15, or lacked an exact constant-primer or identifier match. High-quality paired reads were merged with COPE v1.2.5. Clonotypes were defined as unique nucleotide sequences and were aligned to IMGT TRB V, D and J references using MiTCR v1.1. Analysis was restricted to V-J combinations with a frequency above 0.0001, which covered 98% to 99.2% of repertoires. A TCR clonal expansion and chaos score per V-J combination was defined as the ratio of F50 clonal expansion to chaos observed in the TCRdist matrix. Welch's t-statistics and random forest were used to reduce the features to about twelve V-J combinations, which were then used as input to a naive Bayes classifier. The Morisita-Horn index was used to measure how similar the thyroid and blood repertoires were. The raw public reads went through TCRdb reprocessing: fastp at Q25, MiXCR clone calling, in-frame beta chains kept. Merged by CDR3 protein, the rows form single entries marked with the most common genes and DNA. TCRdb, rather than the study authors, made the V and J calls. This sample comprises just over 600,000 distinct CDR3 sequences, 22% of them detected only once. Of the sample, 7.1% falls within the top ten clones.

Many counts were recorded for this clonotype. Its antigen is not yet known. A read error may produce the germline difference seen at one junction end. A patient counted as having stable hyperthyroidism if there was no progression to ophthalmopathy within 18 months of follow-up. Hyperthyroidism patients were newly diagnosed, were aged 18 to 65 years, and had a disease duration under 2 months. Patients with other autoimmune diseases, uncontrolled infections, pregnancy or lactation were excluded. Clinical symptoms, serum thyroxine, TRAb, thyroid ultrasound and orbital computed tomography formed the basis of the diagnosis. PBMCs were isolated from 7.5 to 10 ml of fresh peripheral blood by Ficoll-Paque density gradient centrifugation. Total RNA was extracted with Trizol reagent and quality-checked on an Agilent 2100 Bioanalyzer. Broad study findings and their caveats: Ophthalmopathy was separated from stable hyperthyroidism by the 13-signature model with roughly 88% sensitivity and about 83% specificity in cross-validation and with 80%/75% in the test set. No statistical method was used to set the sample size in advance, and the investigators knew which group each participant was assigned to. Most of the expanded thyroid clonotypes with a frequency above 0.001 were also detected in blood, and it was suggested that the thyroid immune response may be reflected by blood repertoires. In validation, the model predicted ophthalmopathy progression with less than 71% sensitivity and approximately 75% specificity; eleven to twelve predicted patients were CT-confirmed with GO in a median of around 6 months.

Per the germline V gene (reference sequence), LNHNV is the CDR1 and YYDKDF is the CDR2. The CDR3 holds 14 amino acids from the cysteine to the phenylalanine. Only the CDR3 region is kept as DNA, spanning 42 bases read in frame from base 1. This TCR was recovered from a woman aged 18-30 years with stable Graves' hyperthyroidism. Some clones in this sample may be carry-over from other donors' samples. Donor details come from another sample of the same person, matched by shared clones. Recombination connected TRBV15 to TRBJ1-2; TRBD1 matches 8 bases in the middle. Sequenced sample: peripheral blood. DNA sequence: TGTGCCGCCAGTAAAAGACAGGGGTCGTATGGCTACACCTTC. It translates to CAASKRQGSYGYTF.